This TCR beta chain was identified in a study of vaccination and CD4 T cells after COVID-19. Specified time point: late sampling 161 to 241 days after vaccination in a few convalescent patients. MiXCR, run by TCRdb on the PCR reads, gives a single entry per CDR3 protein. The sample comprises some 29,000 distinct CDR3 sequences, approximately 51% of which are singletons, and under 6% rests with the top ten. The CDR3 is made up of 12 amino acids. The V and J ends lost 2 bases and 9 bases, in that order; junction bases with no gene match: 5. CDR1 and CDR2 from the germline V gene are GTSNPN and SVGIG (reference sequence).

The sequence was collected from a human donor who had recovered from COVID-19. The chain employs TRBV30 and TRBJ2-3; TRBD1 matches 7 bases. The sequencing here drew on CD4+ T cells from blood, taken about 7 months after SARS-CoV-2 vaccination. CDR3 bases: TGTGCCTGGAGTAGAGACAGGGTCACGCAGTATTTT. Encoded protein: CAWSRDRVTQYF.